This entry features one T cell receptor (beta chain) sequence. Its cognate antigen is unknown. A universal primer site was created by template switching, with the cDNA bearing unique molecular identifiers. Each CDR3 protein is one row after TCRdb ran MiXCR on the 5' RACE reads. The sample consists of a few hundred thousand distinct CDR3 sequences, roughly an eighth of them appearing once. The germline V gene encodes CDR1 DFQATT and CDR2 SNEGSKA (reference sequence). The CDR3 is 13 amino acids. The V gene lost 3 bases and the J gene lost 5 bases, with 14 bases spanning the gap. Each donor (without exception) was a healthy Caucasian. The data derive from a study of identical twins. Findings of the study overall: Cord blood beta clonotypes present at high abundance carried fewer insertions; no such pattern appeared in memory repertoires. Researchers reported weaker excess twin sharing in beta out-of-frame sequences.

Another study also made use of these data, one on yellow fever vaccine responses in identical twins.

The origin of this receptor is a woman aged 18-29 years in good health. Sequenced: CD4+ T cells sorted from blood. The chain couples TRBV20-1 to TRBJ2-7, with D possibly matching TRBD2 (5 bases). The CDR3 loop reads CSASPGWVNEQYF. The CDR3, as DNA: TGCAGTGCTAGTCCGGGATGGGTGAACGAGCAGTACTTC.